A selection of T cell receptor beta chains follows, all from one sample in a study of blood T cell repertoires in COVID-19. Assay: immunoSEQ multiplex PCR; the TCRdb copy retains only in-frame clones and omits some. The table has hundreds of thousands of clones, more than 75% seen once. The sample comprised PBMCs or T cells enriched from blood (not recorded which). The receptors come from a woman between 50 and 59 years old who had recovered from COVID-19. The CDR3 runs from the conserved cysteine through the conserved F or W.

v_gene	j_gene	CDR3aa
TRBV10-1	TRBJ1-3	CASSRGSGNTIYF
TRBV9	TRBJ1-1	CASSGGVNTEAFF
TRBV2	TRBJ1-5	CASSLTGPNQPQHF
TRBV28	TRBJ1-1	CASSFLLRQRLIREAFF
TRBV6-6	TRBJ1-5	CASSPGGNGNQPQHF
TRBV28	TRBJ2-7	CASSYAYVGGGSYEQYF
TRBV5-5	TRBJ1-1	CASSRAGPNTEAFF
TRBV6-6	TRBJ1-3	CASSQYGTGLSGNTIYF
TRBV3-1/TRBV3-2	TRBJ1-1	CASSQAGRGAFF
TRBV3-1/TRBV3-2	TRBJ2-7	CASTPGKAYEQYF
TRBV5-4	TRBJ2-1	CALKEGGKGHNEQFF
TRBV20-1	TRBJ2-7	CSASSEYEQYF
TRBV2	TRBJ2-2	CASKGGSDTGELFF
TRBV7-9	TRBJ2-7	CASSLSGGLAGEMKQYF
TRBV24-1	TRBJ2-7	CATSDFTGYEQYF
TRBV7-9	TRBJ2-1	CASTQWTGVSYNEQFF
TRBV5-4	TRBJ1-1	CASSLVGVLNTEAFF
TRBV6-1	TRBJ1-5	CASSDSYSNQPQHF
TRBV11-2	TRBJ1-2	CASSPSGTTGGYTF
TRBV19	TRBJ2-2	CASSPSGAGELFF
TRBV7-8	TRBJ2-5	CASSLRGRARETQYF
TRBV11-2	TRBJ1-4	CASSLTGGEKLFF
TRBV6-5	TRBJ2-7	CASQGPIDYEQYF
TRBV11-3	TRBJ2-5	CASSEGGNQETQYF
TRBV7-9	TRBJ2-3	CASSSPYSGTINRTDTQYF
TRBV28	TRBJ2-1	CASSLYGLANEQFF
TRBV28	TRBJ1-5	CASSLSTAYQPQHF
TRBV9	TRBJ2-5	CASSVSSGRGETQYF
TRBV6-5	TRBJ1-6	CASSYSIESPLHF
TRBV7-9	TRBJ1-3	CASSSTGTGPGNTIYF
TRBV1	TRBJ2-5	CTSSLRRVAGPEEETQYF
TRBV5-1	TRBJ1-2	CASSLGTGSYGYTF
TRBV28	TRBJ1-2	CASSLYRALFNYGYTF
TRBV2	TRBJ2-7	CASSIAGGFDEQYF
TRBV6-5	TRBJ1-1	CASSKGGQGAAFF
TRBV27	TRBJ1-2	CASSLAGNYGYTF
TRBV7-3	TRBJ1-1	CASSLSNGAEAFF
TRBV11-2	TRBJ2-5	CASSLVIWTSGRETQYF